These 7 T cell receptor beta chains were all obtained from the same sample, sequenced in a study of radiation and T cells in renal cell carcinoma. Time point specified: blood 2 weeks post-SBRT. Treatment meaning: 15 Gy SBRT to primary tumor, nephrectomy 4 weeks later. Using immunoSEQ multiplex PCR, the repertoire was profiled, and TCRdb retains in-frame clones only, with some absent. The data contain some 72,000 clones, 82% of them seen just once; the ten biggest clones take up approximately 5.4%. Sample: blood, taken from a patient whose treatment included radiotherapy and nephrectomy. These receptors came from a man in his sixties with renal cell carcinoma.

The CDR3 is CASSQESILLRGHEQFF. DNA of the CDR3: TGCGCCAGCAGCCAAGAGTCCATCCTTTTGAGGGGCCATGAGCAGTTCTTC. V gene TRBV4-1 combines with J gene TRBJ2-1; D may correspond to TRBD1 or TRBD2 (5 bases each). Germline V lookup: CDR1 MGHRA, CDR2 YSYEKL. The length of the CDR3 is 17 residues. Trimming stripped 0 bases from V and 8 bases from J, with 20 bases between.

CDR3 DNA: TGTGCCAGCAGCACAGGGCACTATGGCTACACCTTC. Its protein is CASSTGHYGYTF. This chain links TRBV28 with TRBJ1-2; TRBD1 might be the D (6 bases). The CDR3 sequence is 12 residues long. V was shortened by 6 bases and J by 3 bases, with 8 bases between the two germline ends. Germline V gives CDR1 MDHEN, CDR2 SYDVKM.

This chain connects TRBV18 to TRBJ2-7, with 7 bases identical to TRBD2. The CDR3 covers 14 residues. Trimming took 6 bases from V and 6 from J; bases not matched to a gene: 11. Germline-derived CDR1 and CDR2 are KGHSH and LQKENI. CDR3 nucleotide sequence: TGTGCCAGCTCCCTAAGGGCGGGAGCATCCGAGCAGTACTTC. Translated, it gives CASSLRAGASEQYF.

The J gene is TRBJ2-5, the V gene TRBV29-1; 10 bases agree with TRBD2. The better agreement between TRBJ2-7 and the DNA end casts doubt on the J call. The CDR3 loop spans 17 amino acids. Per the germline V gene, CDR1 is SQVTM and CDR2 is ANQGSEA. The DNA of the CDR3 is TGCAGCGTTGAGCTAGCGGGAGTACAGGGCCGGGCCTACGAGCAGTACTTC. Protein: CSVELAGVQGRAYEQYF.

This chain connects TRBV28 to TRBJ1-4; D is unclear. Trimming shortened V by 4 bases and J by 0 bases, and 21 bases separated the two germline ends. The length of the CDR3 is 19 residues. CDR1 is MDHEN, CDR2 SYDVKM, per germline. In DNA, the CDR3 is TGTGCCAGCAGTTCCAGGCCGTACAGTGTAACTCCAACTAATGAAAAACTGTTTTTT. It encodes CASSSRPYSVTPTNEKLFF.

The V gene is TRBV6-1, the J gene TRBJ2-3; 8 nucleotides line up with TRBD1. The J segment lost 1 base and the V segment lost 7 bases, leaving 4 bases of the junction unmatched. Germline CDR1 is MNHNS and CDR2 is SASEGT. The CDR3 totals 14 residues. The CDR3: CASILDRGTDTQYF. CDR3 DNA: TGTGCCAGCATCCTGGACAGGGGCACAGATACGCAGTATTTT.

The chain is built from TRBV4-2 and TRBJ2-1; 8 bases are shared with TRBD1. The V gene's germline CDR1 is LGHNA and CDR2 YNFKEQ. CDR3 size: 17 residues. With V trimmed by 4 bases and J by 5 bases, 13 bases remained unmatched. This CDR3 reads CASSPIGQGRANNEQFF. The DNA of the CDR3 is TGTGCCAGCAGCCCCATTGGACAGGGTAGGGCCAACAATGAGCAGTTCTTC.